One sample yielded the 11 T cell receptor beta chains listed below, sequenced in a study of blood T cell repertoires in COVID-19. Generated by immunoSEQ multiplex PCR, the TCRdb table keeps only in-frame clones and is missing some. Altogether 100,000 to 150,000 clones are present, 65% to 85% being singletons, with the ten largest covering roughly 1.9%. The material sequenced was peripheral blood. These receptors all stem from a man aged 65 to 85 with acute or convalescent COVID-19.

This chain joins TRBV18 and TRBJ1-1; 10 nucleotides match TRBD1. The J segment lost 11 bases and the V segment lost 3 bases, leaving 9 bases of the junction unmatched. There are 14 residues in the CDR3. From germline, CDR1 is KGHSH and CDR2 LQKENI. CDR3 DNA: TGTGCCAGCTCACCCCCGACCGGGACAGGGGAGGCTTTCTTT. This encodes CASSPPTGTGEAFF.

V gene TRBV6-5 combines with J gene TRBJ1-6, with 8 bases fitting TRBD1. Germline V gene sequence: CDR1 MNHEY, CDR2 SVGAGI. The V segment lost 6 bases and the J segment 11 bases; nucleotides outside the gene matches: 9. This CDR3 region has 14 residues. This chain's CDR3 is CASRSGTGSAPLHF. The CDR3 DNA sequence: TGTGCCAGCAGGTCCGGGACAGGATCGGCACCCCTCCACTTT.

The gene calls are TRBV5-5 and TRBJ2-2; possibly TRBD1 for D (6 bases). The CDR3 sequence is 14 residues long. Looked up from germline, CDR1 is SGHKS and CDR2 is YYEKEE (reference sequence). The germline V and J ends were trimmed by 3 bases and 4 bases, with 10 bases remaining between them. DNA for the CDR3: TGTGCCAGCAGCTCGGGACATCTCACCGGGGAGCTGTTTTTT. Its translation is CASSSGHLTGELFF.

The V gene is TRBV5-4, the J gene TRBJ2-7; the D is unclear. Between the trimmed V and J ends, which lost 3 bases and 1 base, there was a span of 2 bases. This CDR3 has 11 residues. Germline V CDR1 and CDR2: SGHNT, YYREEE (reference sequence). CDR3 region: CASSSSYEQYF. CDR3 nucleotide sequence: TGTGCCAGCAGCTCTTCCTACGAGCAGTACTTC.

There are a few counts of this clone. The rearrangement links TRBV29-1 to TRBJ2-1; maybe TRBD2 (7 bases). Germline CDR1 and CDR2: SQVTM and ANQGSEA. V was cut by 8 bases and J by 6 bases, with 17 bases left in between. The CDR3 is 13 residues long. The CDR3 DNA reads TGCAGCTGCGACCGGGGGGCCCTCAATGAGCAGTTCTTC. The encoded protein is CSCDRGALNEQFF.

Here the CDR3 DNA reads TGCGCCAGCAGCTCGGGGGGCAGGAGACAAGAGACCCAGTACTTC. Protein product: CASSSGGRRQETQYF. V usage is TRBV5-1 and J usage is TRBJ2-5; the D gene is possibly TRBD2 (7 bases). V lost 3 bases to trimming and J lost 2 bases, with 14 bases between them. This CDR3 has 15 residues. The germline CDR1 and CDR2 sequences are SGHRS and YFSETQ.

The rearrangement joins TRBV4-1 to TRBJ2-7, with a weak D call TRBD1 (5 bases). Germline-derived CDR1 and CDR2 are MGHRA and YSYEKL. This CDR3 spans 15 amino acids. Trimming shortened V by 0 bases and J by 4 bases, and 13 bases separated the two germline ends. CDR3 coding DNA: TGCGCCAGCAGCCAAGAGCCGCAGGGTGAGTACGAGCAGTACTTC. It yields the protein CASSQEPQGEYEQYF.

This sequence joins TRBV28 and TRBJ1-5; D is ambiguous. CDR1 is MDHEN, CDR2 SYDVKM, per germline. This CDR3 is 13 amino acids long. V was cut by 6 bases and J by 3 bases, with 9 bases left in between. CDR3 in DNA: TGTGCCAGCAGCAGGTTGGTCAATCAGCCCCAGCATTTT. Translation: CASSRLVNQPQHF. Filled out from reference TRBV28 and TRBJ1-5, the complete variable domain reads DVKVTQSSRYLVKRTGEKVFLECVQDMDHENMFWYRQDPGLGLRLIYFSYDVKMKEKGDIPEGYSVSREKKERFSLILESASTNQTSMYLCASSRLVNQPQHFGDGTRLSIL.

The genes are TRBV5-1 and TRBJ2-7; 8 bases line up with TRBD2. The CDR3 loop spans 14 amino acids. The germline V gene encodes CDR1 SGHRS and CDR2 YFSETQ. J lost 5 bases, V lost 6 bases, and 10 bases had no gene match. CDR3 loop: CASTISGRWDEQYF. DNA of the CDR3: TGCGCCAGCACGATCAGCGGGAGATGGGACGAGCAGTACTTC.

The V and J genes are TRBV29-1 and TRBJ2-2, with TRBD2 identical over 12 bases. Germline assignment: CDR1 SQVTM and CDR2 ANQGSEA. The ends lost 3 bases at V and 1 base at J; junction bases unmatched: 3. CDR3 length: 16 amino acids. The CDR3 sequence is CSVDMTSGGNTGELFF. CDR3 bases: TGCAGCGTTGACATGACTAGCGGGGGGAACACCGGGGAGCTGTTTTTT.

The gene calls are TRBV7-9 and TRBJ2-3; D is possibly TRBD2 (6 bases). The CDR3 runs to 15 residues. Deletions cut 4 bases from V and 5 bases from J, with 16 bases between. CDR1 and CDR2 from the germline V gene are SEHNR and FQNEAQ (reference sequence). Here the CDR3 reads CASSSRRGAVDTQYF. For the CDR3, the DNA is TGTGCCAGCAGCTCCAGACGCGGGGCGGTAGATACGCAGTATTTT. The full variable domain, with the rest looked up from reference TRBV7-9 and TRBJ2-3, is DTGVSQNPRHKITKRGQNVTFRCDPISEHNRLYWYRQTLGQGPEFLTYFQNEAQLEKSRLLSDRFSAERPKGSFSTLEIQRTEQGDSAMYLCASSSRRGAVDTQYFGPGTRLTVL.